This record covers a single TCR beta chain. Its antigen is unknown. This sample was taken from a study of shared clonotypes between healthy human individuals. Findings and limits, study-wide: For sorted subsets, rarefaction showed incomplete sequencing despite large depth.

The V end was cut by 0 bases, the J end by 2 bases, with 17 bases between. Germline CDR1 MNHEY, CDR2 SMNVEV (reference sequence). CDR3 length: 17 amino acids. TCRdb keeps only in-frame clones here, not all; method: immunoSEQ multiplex PCR. This sample has 650,000 to 700,000 clones, with around 91% found just once. Sequenced input: memory CD8+ T cells from PBMCs. Subset of the sample: CD45RO+ cells pooled with CCR7-negative TemRA cells. The V call is TRBV27, the J call TRBJ2-7; D may be TRBD2 (6 bases). This sequence was found in a man in his late teens or twenties in good health. Some clones in this sample may be carry-over from other donors' samples. The CDR3 nucleotides are TGTGCCAGCAGTTTATCGGGGGGAAAGCCCATTCCCTACGAGCAGTACTTC. Protein product: CASSLSGGKPIPYEQYF.